The rows below give T cell receptor beta chains drawn from one sample of a study of blood T cell repertoires in COVID-19. The table came from immunoSEQ multiplex PCR; TCRdb's copy has only in-frame clones and leaves some out. The table shows about 190,000 clones, with about 83% occurring only once. The sequencing sample was made of PBMCs or T cells enriched from blood (not recorded which). All receptors derive from a young woman who had been exposed to COVID-19. CDR3s include the opening cysteine and the closing phenylalanine or tryptophan. Part of the rows lack a size; the others show once, few, many or a class for expanded clones.

V	J	size	CDR3
TRBV5-4	TRBJ1-1	-	CASSLGTDSNTEAFF
TRBV10-1	TRBJ2-5	-	CASSEAGQGRETQYF
TRBV6-2/TRBV6-3	TRBJ1-2	-	CASSYRGDRDYYGYTF
TRBV7-6	TRBJ1-5	-	CASSLAQGANQPQHF
TRBV11-2	TRBJ1-4	-	CASSSDRGEEKLFF
TRBV2	TRBJ2-3	once	CASSATGGRKGTDTQYF
TRBV11-2	TRBJ2-3	-	CASSLVRRLAGITDTQYF
TRBV9	TRBJ2-7	-	CASSVGPGERGPLYEQYF
TRBV6-4	TRBJ1-2	-	CASSTTYGGLGGYTF
TRBV6-4	TRBJ2-2	few	CASSPGTSPTGELFF
TRBV9	TRBJ2-2	-	CASSVRTGELFF
TRBV28	TRBJ1-2	-	CASSSSRDRGTDTF
TRBV4-1	TRBJ1-6	-	CASSQAGRANSPLHF
TRBV7-9	TRBJ2-7	-	CASSLDLAGEQYF
TRBV7-8	TRBJ1-2	-	CASSLVGGTGGAPYGYTF
TRBV19	TRBJ1-2	-	CASSKTTGLGYTF
TRBV25-1	TRBJ2-5	-	CASSSSGMQETQYF
TRBV19	TRBJ1-1	-	CASDATTGESEAFF
TRBV7-8	TRBJ2-3	-	CASSLRDRGQADTQYF
TRBV4-2	TRBJ2-3	-	CASSTGTGIDTQYF
TRBV7-2	TRBJ2-5	-	CASSLRLAGSLETQYF
TRBV30	TRBJ1-5	-	CAWTLPGQVGNQPQHF
TRBV5-1	TRBJ2-1	-	CASSHRTGQGDNEQFF
TRBV10-3	TRBJ1-6	once	CAISEKGTGDSPLHF
TRBV27	TRBJ1-2	-	CASSTSQGAVSGYTF
TRBV14	TRBJ1-4	once	CASSQINEKLFF
TRBV2	TRBJ2-5	-	CASSVLAGGTFQETQYF
TRBV19	TRBJ1-5	-	CASRARQGGNQPQHF
TRBV6-6	TRBJ2-3	-	CASSSFPGLAGGPGDTQYF
TRBV5-8	TRBJ1-5	-	CASSEGQGGEPQHF
TRBV19	TRBJ2-6	-	CASSLAAGANVLTF
TRBV6-5	TRBJ2-2	-	CAPTLWGVGTGELFF
TRBV25-1	TRBJ1-2	-	CASSGGYYGYTF
TRBV14	TRBJ2-5	many	CASSQERGGPETQYF
TRBV12-3/TRBV12-4	TRBJ1-5	-	CASSVTGYQPQHF
TRBV6-7	TRBJ1-5	-	CASSRPGRRGGRNQPQHF
TRBV10-1	TRBJ1-1	once	CASSESLGVEAFF
TRBV9	TRBJ2-7	-	CASSVAGQSYEQYF
TRBV3-1/TRBV3-2	TRBJ1-1	-	CASSQDFLSGGGSFF
TRBV4-2	TRBJ2-7	-	CASSQERRGEQYF
TRBV7-3	TRBJ2-3	-	CASSLIGGGATDTQYF
TRBV29-1	TRBJ1-2	few	CSVDQEDREDYGYTF
TRBV25-1	TRBJ1-2	-	CASSETGGAGYTF
TRBV5-1	TRBJ2-7	-	CASSLGTGLNEQYF
TRBV19	TRBJ1-2	-	CASSIGTGGGYTF
TRBV18	TRBJ2-2	-	CASSPPGGTPGELFF
TRBV10-3	TRBJ1-1	-	CAISSGQGSTEAFF
TRBV10-3	TRBJ1-2	once	CAIRPGSGGLYGYTF
TRBV5-6	TRBJ1-1	-	CASSPQGGNTEAFF